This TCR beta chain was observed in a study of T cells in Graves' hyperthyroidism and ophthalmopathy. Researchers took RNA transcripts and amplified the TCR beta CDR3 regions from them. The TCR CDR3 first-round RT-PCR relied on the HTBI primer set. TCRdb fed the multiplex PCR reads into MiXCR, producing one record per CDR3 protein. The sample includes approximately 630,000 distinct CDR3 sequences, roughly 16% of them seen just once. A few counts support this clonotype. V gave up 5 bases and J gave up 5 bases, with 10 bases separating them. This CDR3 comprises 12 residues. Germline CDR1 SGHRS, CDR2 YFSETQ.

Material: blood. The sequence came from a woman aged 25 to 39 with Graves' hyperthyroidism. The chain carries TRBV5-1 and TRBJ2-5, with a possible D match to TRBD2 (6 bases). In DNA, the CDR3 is TGCGCCAGCAGTAAGGCGGGGGAGACCCAGTACTTC. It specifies CASSKAGETQYF.